What follows are 12 T cell receptor beta chains derived from one specimen sequenced in a study of Graves' ophthalmopathy and Graves' hyperthyroidism. RNA served as the template for amplifying TCR beta CDR3 regions. The first-round RT-PCR employed HTBI primers together with the Qiagen OneStep RT-PCR kit. A multiplex PCR was then performed as the second round. TCRdb reprocessed the multiplex PCR reads with MiXCR, giving one entry per CDR3 protein. There are some 250,000 distinct CDR3 sequences in the sample; around 50% occur only once, and approximately 44% lies in the top ten. Sequenced sample: peripheral blood. These receptors were taken from an adult man with Graves' ophthalmopathy.

The rearrangement links TRBV29-1 to TRBJ2-7, with TRBD1 identical over 11 bases. From germline, CDR1 is SQVTM and CDR2 ANQGSEA. CDR3 length: 14 amino acids. After removal of 6 bases from V and 4 bases from J, the junction contained 8 bases not matched to a gene. The CDR3 spells CSVLGTGGSYEQYF. Here the CDR3 DNA reads TGCAGCGTCCTCGGGACAGGGGGTTCATACGAGCAGTACTTC.

V gene TRBV12-3 or TRBV12-4 combines with J gene TRBJ1-1, with D unclear. The CDR3 has 13 residues. Trimming cost V 5 bases and J 6 bases, with 13 bases left between them. In DNA, the CDR3 is TGTGCCAGCAGTCTGACCCTAGCGGCTGAAGCTTTCTTT. It encodes CASSLTLAAEAFF.

This clonotype has only a few counts. The chain carries TRBV7-9 and TRBJ2-5; D possibly corresponds to TRBD1 (5 bases). V was pared by 0 bases and J by 4 bases, with 18 bases between. The CDR3 covers 17 residues. Per germline, CDR1 SEHNR and CDR2 FQNEAQ (reference sequence). CDR3 region: CASSLALTGGARETQYF. CDR3 bases: TGTGCCAGCAGCTTAGCGCTTACAGGTGGGGCCAGAGAGACCCAGTACTTC. The variable domain in full, with the rest retrieved from reference TRBV7-9 and TRBJ2-5, is DTGVSQNPRHKITKRGQNVTFRCDPISEHNRLYWYRQTLGQGPEFLTYFQNEAQLEKSRLLSDRFSAERPKGSFSTLEIQRTEQGDSAMYLCASSLALTGGARETQYFGPGTRLLVL.

This clonotype has at least ten counts. The gene calls are TRBV7-9 and TRBJ1-6; 9 bases are a match to TRBD1. The CDR3 sequence is 15 residues long. Germline V gives CDR1 SEHNR, CDR2 FQNEAQ (reference sequence). Trimming took 5 bases from V and 9 from J; bases not matched to a gene: 8. Written as DNA, the CDR3 is TGTGCCAGCAGCCCCGGGACAGGGCTCGGTTCACCCCTCCACTTT. Protein sequence: CASSPGTGLGSPLHF.

Regarding this clonotype: The junction shows a germline mismatch at one end, possibly a read error. The CDR3 region is CASSPTEGRHNSPLHF. Here the CDR3 DNA reads TGTGCCAGCAGCCCAACGGAGGGACGGCATAATTCACCCCTCCACTTT. The rearrangement joins TRBV5-1 to TRBJ1-6; tentative D call: TRBD1 (5 bases). The CDR3 totals 16 residues. The germline CDR1 and CDR2 sequences are SGHRS and YFSETQ.

The rearrangement links TRBV20-1 to TRBJ1-5, with D possibly being TRBD1 (5 bases). Germline CDR1 DFQATT, CDR2 SNEGSKA (reference sequence). The CDR3 is 15 amino acids. The ends were cut back, 0 bases at V and 5 bases at J, with 14 bases in the middle. The CDR3 is CSARDDGGDDQPQHF. In nucleotides, the CDR3 is TGCAGTGCTAGAGATGACGGGGGAGACGATCAGCCCCAGCATTTT.

V is TRBV20-1 and J is TRBJ1-4, with D tentatively TRBD1 (5 bases). Germline V CDR1 and CDR2: DFQATT, SNEGSKA (reference sequence). The CDR3 is 16 residues long. V dropped 1 base and J dropped 0 bases, with 12 bases sitting between them. The DNA of the CDR3 is TGCAGTGCTAGAGCCGGGACCTATGCAACTAATGAAAAACTGTTTTTT. Protein: CSARAGTYATNEKLFF.

The CDR3 spells CASSPTDSTPEAFF. The CDR3 nucleotides are TGTGCCAGCAGCCCGACGGACAGCACACCTGAAGCTTTCTTT. The chain couples TRBV5-8 to TRBJ1-1; tentatively, D is TRBD1 (6 bases). The CDR3 totals 14 residues. Trimming took off 4 bases at V and 6 bases at J, with 16 bases between the two ends. Per germline, CDR1 SGHTS and CDR2 YDEGEE.

This clonotype has just a few counts. The chain combines TRBV10-3 with TRBJ2-3; weak D call: TRBD2 (5 bases). Germline lookup yields CDR1 ENHRY and CDR2 SYGVKD. The CDR3 has 14 amino acids. Trimming shortened V by 0 bases and J by 2 bases, and 6 bases separated the two germline ends. The CDR3 region has the DNA TGTGCCATCAGTGAGTCGGGAGACACAGATACGCAGTATTTT. This sequence encodes CAISESGDTDTQYF.

The genes are TRBV7-3 and TRBJ1-5, with TRBD1 as a possible D gene (5 bases). The CDR3 is made up of 16 amino acids. V gave up 3 bases and J gave up 3 bases, with 15 bases separating them. Per the germline V gene, CDR1 is SGHTA and CDR2 is FQGTGA. The CDR3 loop is CASSFEAGGYNQPQHF. CDR3 sequence (DNA): TGTGCCAGCAGCTTCGAGGCGGGGGGTTACAATCAGCCCCAGCATTTT.

The CDR3 reads CASSPPRGITEAFF. The CDR3 coding sequence is TGTGCCAGCAGTCCGCCGCGAGGGATCACTGAAGCTTTCTTT. J is TRBJ1-1 and V is TRBV3-1; D unresolved. The CDR3 has 14 amino acids. Trimming removed 6 bases at V and 4 bases at J, with 15 bases between. The germline V gene has CDR1 LGHDT and CDR2 YNNKEL (reference sequence).

This clonotype has just a few counts. The gene calls are TRBV20-1 and TRBJ2-7; weak D call: TRBD1 (6 bases). This CDR3 has 13 amino acids. V was shortened by 0 bases and J by 2 bases, with 8 bases between the two germline ends. Germline V gene lookup returns CDR1 DFQATT and CDR2 SNEGSKA (reference sequence). CDR3 amino acids: CSARDRQAYEQYF. The CDR3 region has the DNA TGCAGTGCTAGAGATCGACAGGCCTACGAGCAGTACTTC.